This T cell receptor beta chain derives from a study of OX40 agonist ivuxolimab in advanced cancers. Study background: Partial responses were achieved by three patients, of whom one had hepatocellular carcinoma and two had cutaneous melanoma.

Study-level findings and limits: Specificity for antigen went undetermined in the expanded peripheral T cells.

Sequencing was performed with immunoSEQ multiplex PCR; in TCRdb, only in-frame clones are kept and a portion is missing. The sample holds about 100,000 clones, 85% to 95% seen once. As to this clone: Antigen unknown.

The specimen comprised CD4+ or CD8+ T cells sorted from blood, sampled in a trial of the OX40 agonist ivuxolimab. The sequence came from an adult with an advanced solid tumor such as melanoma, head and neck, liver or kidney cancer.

In nucleotides, the CDR3 is TGTGCCAGTAGTCTAGCGTCTGGGACCCAGTACTTC. Translated: CASSLASGTQYF. This sequence joins TRBV19 and TRBJ2-5; D might be TRBD2 (6 bases). CDR3 size: 12 residues. Looked up from germline, CDR1 is LNHDA and CDR2 is SQIVND (reference sequence). V shed 5 bases and J shed 7 bases, with 11 bases lying between them. Together with reference TRBV19 and TRBJ2-5, the CDR3 gives the full variable domain: DGGITQSPKYLFRKEGQNVTLSCEQNLNHDAMYWYRQDPGQGLRLIYYSQIVNDFQKGDIAEGYSVSREKKESFPLTVTSAQKNPTAFYLCASSLASGTQYFGPGTRLLVL.